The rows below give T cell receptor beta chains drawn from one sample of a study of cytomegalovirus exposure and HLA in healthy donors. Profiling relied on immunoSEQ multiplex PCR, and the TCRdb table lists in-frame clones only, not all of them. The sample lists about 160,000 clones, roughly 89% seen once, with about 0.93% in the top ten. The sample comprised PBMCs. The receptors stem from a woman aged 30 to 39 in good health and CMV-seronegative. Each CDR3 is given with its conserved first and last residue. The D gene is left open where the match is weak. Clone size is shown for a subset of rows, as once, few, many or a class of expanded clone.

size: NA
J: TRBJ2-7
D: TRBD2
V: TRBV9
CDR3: CASSVGTSGKGSYEQYF
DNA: TGTGCCAGCAGCGTAGGGACTAGCGGGAAGGGTTCCTACGAGCAGTACTTC

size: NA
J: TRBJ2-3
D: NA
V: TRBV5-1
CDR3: CASSSLAGDRTDTQYF
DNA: TGCGCCAGCAGCTCCTTGGCAGGGGATAGGACAGATACGCAGTATTTT

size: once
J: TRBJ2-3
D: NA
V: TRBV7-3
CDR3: CASGLNPDTQYF
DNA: TGTGCCAGCGGACTTAATCCAGATACGCAGTATTTT

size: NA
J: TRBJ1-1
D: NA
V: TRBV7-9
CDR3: CASSFGNSVNTEAFF
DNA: TGTGCCAGCAGCTTCGGTAATAGTGTGAACACTGAAGCTTTCTTT

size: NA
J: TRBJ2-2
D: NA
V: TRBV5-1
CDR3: CASSVFQGTGELFF
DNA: TGCGCCAGCAGCGTATTCCAGGGCACCGGGGAGCTGTTTTTT

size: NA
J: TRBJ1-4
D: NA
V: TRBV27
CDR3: CASSSRWAEKLFF
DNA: TGTGCCAGCAGTTCCCGCTGGGCCGAAAAACTGTTTTTT

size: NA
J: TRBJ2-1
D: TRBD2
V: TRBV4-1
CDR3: CASRESLAGLNEQFF
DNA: TGCGCCAGCAGGGAGAGTCTAGCGGGGCTAAATGAGCAGTTCTTC

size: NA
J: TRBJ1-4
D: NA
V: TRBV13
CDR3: CASSFEGEGGEKLFF
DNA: TGTGCCAGCAGCTTTGAAGGGGAGGGAGGTGAAAAACTGTTTTTT

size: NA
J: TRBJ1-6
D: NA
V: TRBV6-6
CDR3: CASSYRGAVYNSPLHF
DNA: TGTGCCAGCAGTTACCGGGGGGCGGTCTATAATTCACCCCTCCACTTT

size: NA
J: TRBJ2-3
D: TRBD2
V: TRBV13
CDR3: CASSLSGGNTDTQYF
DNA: TGTGCCAGCAGCCTATCCGGGGGGAACACAGATACGCAGTATTTT

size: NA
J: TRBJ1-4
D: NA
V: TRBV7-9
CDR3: CASSSTPGGQLFF
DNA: TGTGCCAGCAGTTCCACACCCGGAGGGCAGCTGTTTTTT

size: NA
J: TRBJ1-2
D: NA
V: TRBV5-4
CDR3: CASSLQTPNYGYTF
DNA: TGTGCCAGCAGTTTACAGACCCCTAACTATGGCTACACCTTC

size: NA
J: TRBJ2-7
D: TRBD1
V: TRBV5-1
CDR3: CASSLGQGARSYEQYF
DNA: TGCGCCAGCAGCTTAGGACAGGGGGCGAGGTCCTACGAGCAGTACTTC

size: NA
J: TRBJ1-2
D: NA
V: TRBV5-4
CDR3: CASSLWAANYGYTF
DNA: TGTGCCAGCAGCCTCTGGGCAGCTAACTATGGCTACACCTTC

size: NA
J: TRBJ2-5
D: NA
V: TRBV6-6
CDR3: CASSYRGQETQYF
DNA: TGTGCCAGCAGTTACCGGGGCCAAGAGACCCAGTACTTC

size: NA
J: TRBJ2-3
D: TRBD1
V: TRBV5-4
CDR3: CASSRDRMTQYF
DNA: TGTGCCAGCAGCCGGGACAGAATGACGCAGTATTTT

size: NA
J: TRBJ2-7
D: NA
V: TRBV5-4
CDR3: CASSLGRLYEQYF
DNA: TGTGCCAGCAGCTTGGGTCGACTCTACGAGCAGTACTTC

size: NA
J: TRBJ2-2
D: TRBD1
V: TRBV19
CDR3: CAIRDRNTGELFF
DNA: TGTGCCATCCGGGACAGGAACACCGGGGAGCTGTTTTTT

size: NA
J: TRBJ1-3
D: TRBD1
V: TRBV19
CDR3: CASTDRGLGNTIYF
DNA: TGTGCCAGTACTGACAGGGGGCTGGGAAACACCATATATTTT

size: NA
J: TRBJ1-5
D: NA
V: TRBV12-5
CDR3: CASGQGSNQPQHF
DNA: TGTGCTTCAGGGCAAGGCAGCAATCAGCCCCAGCATTTT

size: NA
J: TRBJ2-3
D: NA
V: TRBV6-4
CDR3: CASSDWGGGSTDTQYF
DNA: TGTGCCAGCAGTGACTGGGGTGGAGGTTCTACAGATACGCAGTATTTT

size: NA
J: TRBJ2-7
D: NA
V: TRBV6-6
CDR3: CASSPQRGGEQYF
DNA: TGTGCCAGCAGCCCACAAAGGGGCGGCGAGCAGTACTTC

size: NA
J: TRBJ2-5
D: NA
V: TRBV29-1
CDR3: CSVVRSSETQYF
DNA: TGCAGCGTTGTCAGGTCGTCGGAGACCCAGTACTTC

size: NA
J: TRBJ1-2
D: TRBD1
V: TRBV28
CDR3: CASSLTGIHYGYTF
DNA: TGTGCCAGCAGTCTGACAGGGATTCACTATGGCTACACCTTC

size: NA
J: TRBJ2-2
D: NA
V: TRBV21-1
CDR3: CASSKGGDLAGANTGELFF
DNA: TGTGCCAGCAGCAAAGGGGGAGACTTAGCGGGAGCGAACACCGGGGAGCTGTTTTTT

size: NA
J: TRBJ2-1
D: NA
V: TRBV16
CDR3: CASSQSGGAYNEQFF
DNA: TGTGCCAGCAGCCAATCGGGCGGGGCTTACAATGAGCAGTTCTTC

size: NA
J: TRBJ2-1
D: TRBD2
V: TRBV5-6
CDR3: CASSLFGGRALNEQFF
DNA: TGTGCCAGCAGCTTGTTTGGCGGGAGGGCCCTCAATGAGCAGTTCTTC

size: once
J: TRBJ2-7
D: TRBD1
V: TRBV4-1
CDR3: CASSPPRTGNVRETKYEQYF
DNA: TGCGCCAGCAGCCCACCCCGGACAGGGAACGTAAGGGAGACCAAATACGAGCAGTACTTC

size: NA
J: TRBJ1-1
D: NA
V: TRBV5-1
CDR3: CASSGTWVRDTEAFF
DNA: TGCGCCAGCAGCGGGACATGGGTCAGGGACACTGAAGCTTTCTTT

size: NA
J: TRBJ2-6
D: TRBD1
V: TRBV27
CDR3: CATLGTGGFFGANVLTF
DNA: TGTGCCACCCTGGGGACAGGGGGCTTTTTTGGGGCCAACGTCCTGACTTTC

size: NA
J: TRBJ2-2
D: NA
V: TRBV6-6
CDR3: CASRDRVTGELFF
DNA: TGTGCCAGCAGAGACAGAGTCACCGGGGAGCTGTTTTTT

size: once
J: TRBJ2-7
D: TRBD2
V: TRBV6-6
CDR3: CASSYPGADGGAYF
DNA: TGTGCCAGCAGTTACCCCGGGGCGGACGGGGGGGCCTACTTC

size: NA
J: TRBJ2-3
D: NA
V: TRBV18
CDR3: CASSPPAGLSSTDTQYF
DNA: TGTGCCAGCTCACCCCCCGCGGGACTTTCTAGCACAGATACGCAGTATTTT

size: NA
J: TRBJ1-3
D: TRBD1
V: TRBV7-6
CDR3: CASSVTGDGGSSGNTIYF
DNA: TGTGCCAGCAGCGTAACAGGGGACGGTGGGTCCTCTGGAAACACCATATATTTT

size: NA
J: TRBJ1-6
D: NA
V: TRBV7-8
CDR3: CASSSDWESSYNSPLHF
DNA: TGTGCCAGCAGCTCGGACTGGGAGAGTTCCTATAATTCACCCCTCCACTTT

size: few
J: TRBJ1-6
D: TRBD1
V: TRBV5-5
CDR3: CASSEQGDSPLHF
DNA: TGTGCCAGCAGCGAACAGGGGGATTCACCCCTCCACTTT

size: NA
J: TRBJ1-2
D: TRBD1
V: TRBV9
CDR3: CASSVARGQGFGYTF
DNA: TGTGCCAGCAGCGTAGCTCGGGGACAGGGGTTCGGCTACACCTTC

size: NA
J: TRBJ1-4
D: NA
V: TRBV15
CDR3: CATSRGRENEKLFF
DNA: TGTGCCACCAGCAGGGGACGGGAGAATGAAAAACTGTTTTTT

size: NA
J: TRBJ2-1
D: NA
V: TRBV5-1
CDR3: CASSLSGLLNEQFF
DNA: TGCGCCAGCAGCTTGAGTGGGCTCCTCAATGAGCAGTTCTTC

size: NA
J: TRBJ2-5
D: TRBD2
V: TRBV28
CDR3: CASRPLGGKETQYF
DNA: TGTGCCAGCAGGCCCTTGGGGGGGAAAGAGACCCAGTACTTC

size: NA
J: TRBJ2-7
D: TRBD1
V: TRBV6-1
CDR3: CGSTGFDEQYF
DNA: TGTGGGTCGACAGGGTTTGACGAGCAGTACTTC

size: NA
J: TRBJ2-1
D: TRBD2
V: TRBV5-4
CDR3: CASSSGLASNEQFF
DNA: TGTGCCAGCAGCTCGGGACTAGCTAGCAATGAGCAGTTCTTC

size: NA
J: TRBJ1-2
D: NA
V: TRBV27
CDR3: CAPRTVSYGYTF
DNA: TGTGCCCCCAGGACAGTTTCGTATGGCTACACCTTC

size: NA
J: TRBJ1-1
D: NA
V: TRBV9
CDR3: CASSSGTAVRGTEAFF
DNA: TGTGCCAGCAGCTCTGGGACGGCGGTGAGGGGGACTGAAGCTTTCTTT

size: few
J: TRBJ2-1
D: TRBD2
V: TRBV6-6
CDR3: CASSYEAGGINEQFF
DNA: TGTGCCAGCAGTTACGAAGCGGGGGGGATCAATGAGCAGTTCTTC

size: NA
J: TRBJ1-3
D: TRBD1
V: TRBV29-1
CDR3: CSVGTGGNTIYF
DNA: TGCAGCGTTGGGACAGGGGGAAACACCATATATTTT

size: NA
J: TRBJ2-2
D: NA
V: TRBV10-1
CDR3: CASSESRVAGELFF
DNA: TGCGCCAGCAGTGAGTCGAGAGTGGCCGGGGAGCTGTTTTTT

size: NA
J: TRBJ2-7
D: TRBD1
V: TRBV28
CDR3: CASSLATGGSYEQYF
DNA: TGTGCCAGCAGTTTGGCGACAGGGGGCTCCTACGAGCAGTACTTC

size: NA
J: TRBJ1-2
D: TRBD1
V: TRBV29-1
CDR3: CSVGEDRVDYGYTF
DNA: TGCAGCGTTGGAGAGGACAGGGTCGACTATGGCTACACCTTC

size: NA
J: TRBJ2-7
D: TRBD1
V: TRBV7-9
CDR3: CASSHGTGGYEQYF
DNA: TGTGCCAGCAGCCATGGGACAGGGGGCTACGAGCAGTACTTC

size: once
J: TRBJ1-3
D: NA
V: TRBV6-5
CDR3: CASTPAGATNTIYF
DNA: TGTGCCAGCACCCCGGCAGGGGCTACAAACACCATATATTTT

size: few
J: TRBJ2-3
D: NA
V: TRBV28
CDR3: CASSIQGSPDTQYF
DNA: TGTGCCAGCAGCATTCAGGGGTCCCCAGATACGCAGTATTTT